This paragraph covers one T cell receptor (beta chain) sequence. The antigen is not known. The sample comes from a study of blood T cells in healthy people across ages. General observations from the study: Per-million-T-cell TCR beta diversity fell roughly linearly with age. Diversity figures based on one million T cells were deemed too low.

Together with a sample-barcoded 5' primer, a J-beta primer mix was included in a second PCR lasting about 7 to 12 cycles. CDR3-containing paired-end reads numbering at least 2.5 million came from each sample. MiXCR, run by TCRdb on the 5' RACE reads, gives a single entry per CDR3 protein. This table holds roughly 2 million distinct CDR3 sequences, less than 50% found once. The CDR3 is 12 amino acids. Trimming left V 1 base short and J 9 bases short, with 7 bases between. Germline loops: CDR1 LNHDA, CDR2 SQIVND (reference sequence). Researchers report isolating at least 6.5 million PBMCs per sample. The chain recombines TRBV19 with TRBJ2-1, with unresolved D. Material: blood. The clonotype originates from a woman aged 40-49 years in good health. CDR3 DNA sequence: TGTGCCAGTAGTATAGGGGCGCGTGAGCAGTTCTTC. This sequence encodes CASSIGAREQFF. Full variable domain (remainder filled in from reference TRBV19 and TRBJ2-1): DGGITQSPKYLFRKEGQNVTLSCEQNLNHDAMYWYRQDPGQGLRLIYYSQIVNDFQKGDIAEGYSVSREKKESFPLTVTSAQKNPTAFYLCASSIGAREQFFGPGTRLTVL.